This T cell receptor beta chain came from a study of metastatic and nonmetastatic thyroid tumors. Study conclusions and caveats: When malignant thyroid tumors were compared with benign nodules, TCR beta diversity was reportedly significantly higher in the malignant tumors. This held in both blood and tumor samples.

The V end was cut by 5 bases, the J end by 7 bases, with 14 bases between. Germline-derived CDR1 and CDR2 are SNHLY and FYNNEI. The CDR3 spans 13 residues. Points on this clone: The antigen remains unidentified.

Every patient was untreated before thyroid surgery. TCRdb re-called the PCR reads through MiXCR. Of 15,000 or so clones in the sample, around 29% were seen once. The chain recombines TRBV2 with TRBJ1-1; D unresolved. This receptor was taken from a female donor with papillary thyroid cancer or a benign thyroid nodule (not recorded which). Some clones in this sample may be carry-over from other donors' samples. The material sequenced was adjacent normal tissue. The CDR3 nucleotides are TGTGCCAGCAGTTACGACCCAGGTATTGAAGCTTTCTTT. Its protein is CASSYDPGIEAFF. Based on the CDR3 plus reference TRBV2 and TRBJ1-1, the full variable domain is EPEVTQTPSHQVTQMGQEVILRCVPISNHLYFYWYRQILGQKVEFLVSFYNNEISEKSEIFDDQFSVERPDGSNFTLKIRSTKLEDSAMYFCASSYDPGIEAFFGQGTRLTVV.